This TCR beta chain derives from a study of blood T cell repertoires in COVID-19. Background on the study: COVID-19 samples from acute and convalescent phases originated in the United States, Italy and Spain.

With 5 bases removed from V and 5 bases from J, the gap between germline ends came to 21 bases. Germline CDR1 reads SGHTA; CDR2 reads FQGNSA. This CDR3 is built from 17 residues. Authors' methods: It was from reference gene primer amplification that nucleated cell counts were estimated. Assay used: immunoSEQ multiplex PCR; TCRdb lists only in-frame clones, some missing. V and J calls plus clone size are reproduced from that table; the DNA served to infer D and trimming. The sample yields 310,000 or so clones, around 80% seen once. Material: peripheral blood. The TCR originated in a woman in her fifties or sixties with acute or convalescent COVID-19. V is TRBV7-2 and J is TRBJ2-2; D may be TRBD1 (5 bases). CDR3 loop: CASSRLHQGSKTGELFF. CDR3 nucleotides: TGTGCCAGCAGCCGTCTCCACCAGGGAAGTAAGACCGGGGAGCTGTTTTTT.